Given below is one T cell receptor beta chain in context. This record comes from a study of ipilimumab plus nivolumab after autologous stem cell transplantation. Measured with immunoSEQ multiplex PCR; TCRdb has only the in-frame clones, and not every one. The table shows over 35,000 clones, with nearly 95% occurring only once. Germline V lookup: CDR1 SGHNT, CDR2 YYREEE (reference sequence). The CDR3 is 13 amino acids. J lost 2 bases, V lost 4 bases, and 2 bases had no gene match. This chain links TRBV5-4 with TRBJ1-2; TRBD1 matches 7 bases. The sequence came from a male donor with multiple myeloma. The starting material was PBMCs, obtained in a trial of ipilimumab plus nivolumab as post-transplant consolidation. CDR3 coding DNA: TGTGCCAGCAGCCTGGGACAGAACTATGGCTACACCTTC. Its translation: CASSLGQNYGYTF. The variable domain in full, completed from reference TRBV5-4 and TRBJ1-2, reads ETGVTQSPTHLIKTRGQQVTLRCSSQSGHNTVSWYQQALGQGPQFIFQYYREEENGRGNFPPRFSGLQFPNYSSELNVNALELDDSALYLCASSLGQNYGYTFGSGTRLTVV.